This T cell receptor beta chain was profiled in a study of chemoradiotherapy in HPV16-positive cancers. Repertoires were sampled repeatedly during chemoradiotherapy. Trimming left V 7 bases short and J 7 bases short, with 23 bases between. The CDR3 loop spans 15 amino acids. The germline V gene encodes CDR1 SQVTM and CDR2 ANQGSEA. The study, taken as a whole, reports: Candidate HPV-specific clones and E7-related TCR motifs grew in tumor during treatment.

Clones were sequenced by immunoSEQ multiplex PCR, and TCRdb holds only the in-frame ones, with some missing. The sample lists approximately 29,000 clones; around four fifths were seen once. About this clone: Its antigen is currently unknown.

The TCR originated in a human donor with HPV-associated anogenital cancer. The sequencing used blood, collected from a patient who underwent chemoradiotherapy. J is TRBJ2-1 and V is TRBV29-1, with a weak D call TRBD2 (5 bases). This chain's CDR3 is CSAEEDTREGNEQFF. CDR3 nucleotides: TGCAGCGCCGAGGAGGATACCCGAGAAGGAAATGAGCAGTTCTTC.